These 30 T cell receptor beta chains were sequenced from one sample in a study of OX40 agonist ivuxolimab in advanced cancers. The repertoire was sequenced with immunoSEQ multiplex PCR; TCRdb's copy has only in-frame clones and lacks some. The sample includes over 65,000 clones, about four fifths of them seen just once. Specimen: CD4+ or CD8+ T cells sorted from blood, collected in a trial of the OX40 agonist ivuxolimab. These receptors were obtained from an adult with an advanced solid tumor such as melanoma, head and neck, liver or kidney cancer.

This CDR3 is CASTLGRVSNQPQHF. The CDR3 DNA reads TGTGCCAGCACCCTCGGGAGGGTAAGCAATCAGCCCCAGCATTTT. The chain uses TRBV6-1 and TRBJ1-5; no reliable D call. V was cut by 7 bases and J by 1 base, with 14 bases left in between. Germline V CDR1 and CDR2: MNHNS, SASEGT. The CDR3 extends over 15 amino acids.

In this sample, this clone turned up a few times. The genes are TRBV6-1 and TRBJ2-7, with D unclear. Germline lookup yields CDR1 MNHNS and CDR2 SASEGT. The CDR3 sequence is 14 residues long. Trimming removed 6 bases from V and 0 bases from J, with 12 bases in between. This chain's CDR3 is CASSAEGPSYEQYF. In nucleotides, the CDR3 is TGTGCCAGCAGCGCTGAAGGACCCTCCTACGAGCAGTACTTC.

The genes are TRBV28 and TRBJ1-4, with D maybe TRBD1 (5 bases). This CDR3 region has 15 residues. Germline V gene sequence: CDR1 MDHEN, CDR2 SYDVKM. V gave up 2 bases and J gave up 8 bases, with 15 bases separating them. In DNA form, the CDR3 reads TGTGCCAGCAGTTTAAGGAAGGGGATACGCGAAAAACTGTTTTTT. Translated: CASSLRKGIREKLFF.

The chain is built from TRBV4-1 and TRBJ1-6; D not resolved. CDR1 is MGHRA, CDR2 YSYEKL, per germline. This CDR3 contains 17 residues. V lost 4 bases to trimming and J lost 0 bases, with 13 bases between them. This CDR3 reads CASSPTGRDSYNSPLHF. CDR3 coding DNA: TGCGCCAGCAGCCCCACCGGGAGGGACTCCTATAATTCACCCCTCCACTTT.

There are a few counts of this clone. The chain recombines TRBV4-1 with TRBJ1-5, with D hard to call. The CDR3 consists of 15 residues. Germline-derived CDR1 and CDR2 are MGHRA and YSYEKL. V was clipped by 1 base and J by 10 bases, with 17 bases between them. CDR3 region: CASSQGAGPISPQHF. CDR3 bases: TGCGCCAGCAGCCAAGGGGCAGGCCCAATCAGCCCCCAGCATTTT.

The V call is TRBV11-2, the J call TRBJ2-7; the D gene is possibly TRBD1 (5 bases). The germline gives CDR1 SGHAT, CDR2 FQNNGV. The CDR3 totals 12 residues. V lost 3 bases and J 7 bases, leaving 10 bases between the germline ends. The CDR3 loop reads CASSFGQGEQYF. The CDR3 DNA reads TGTGCCAGCAGCTTTGGCCAGGGAGAGCAGTACTTC.

The chain employs TRBV7-9 and TRBJ2-7, with TRBD1 matching 8 bases. V lost 5 bases to trimming and J lost 3 bases; unmatched junction nucleotides: 3. The CDR3 loop spans 13 amino acids. CDR1 SEHNR and CDR2 FQNEAQ come from the germline V gene (reference sequence). CDR3: CASSRDRIYEQYF. The CDR3 region has the DNA TGTGCCAGCAGCCGGGACAGGATCTACGAGCAGTACTTC.

J is TRBJ2-5 and V is TRBV19, with D perhaps TRBD1 (5 bases). CDR1 is LNHDA and CDR2 is SQIVND in the germline V gene (reference sequence). The CDR3 is 15 residues long. V lost 8 bases, J lost 6 bases, and 22 bases lay in between. CDR3 in DNA: TGTGCCAGTGCCGATGGGGCCGCCGCTGGGAAGACCCAGTACTTC. It encodes CASADGAAAGKTQYF.

The V and J genes are TRBV6-5 and TRBJ2-6; D uncertain. Germline lookup yields CDR1 MNHEY and CDR2 SVGAGI. V was pared by 0 bases and J by 4 bases, with 10 bases between. This CDR3 spans 16 amino acids. In DNA form, the CDR3 reads TGTGCCAGCAGTTACTCAAACGAAGGGGGGGCCAACGTCCTGACTTTC. It translates to CASSYSNEGGANVLTF.

V usage is TRBV30 and J usage is TRBJ1-1; D not resolved. Germline lookup yields CDR1 GTSNPN and CDR2 SVGIG (reference sequence). The germline V and J ends were trimmed by 3 bases and 7 bases, with 6 bases remaining between them. This CDR3 comprises 10 residues. This CDR3 reads CAWSASEAFF. The CDR3 nucleotides read TGTGCCTGGAGCGCAAGTGAAGCTTTCTTT.

This chain links TRBV15 with TRBJ2-5; D may be TRBD2 (6 bases). Germline V gene sequence: CDR1 LNHNV, CDR2 YYDKDF (reference sequence). This CDR3 is 13 amino acids long. V lost 4 bases to trimming and J lost 5 bases, with 11 bases between them. This CDR3 reads CATSNQEGETQYF. CDR3 in DNA: TGTGCCACCAGCAACCAGGAGGGGGAGACCCAGTACTTC.

The rearrangement joins TRBV28 to TRBJ1-3; D is ambiguous. V lost 6 bases, J lost 3 bases, and 12 bases lay in between. CDR3 length equals 14 residues. CDR1 MDHEN and CDR2 SYDVKM come from the germline V gene. The CDR3 DNA is TGTGCCAGCAGGTATAAGAATGATGGAAACACCATATATTTT. Translating gives CASRYKNDGNTIYF.

The J gene is TRBJ2-5, the V gene TRBV6-6; a possible D gene is TRBD1 (6 bases). Looked up from germline, CDR1 is MNHNY and CDR2 is SVGAGI (reference sequence). The V gene lost 11 bases and the J gene lost 4 bases, with 20 bases spanning the gap. The CDR3 sequence is 14 residues long. CDR3: CAVARGRVSETQYF. CDR3 nucleotide sequence: TGTGCCGTCGCCAGGGGACGTGTTTCAGAGACCCAGTACTTC.

The chain carries TRBV30 and TRBJ2-7; D not resolved. Germline CDR1 and CDR2: GTSNPN and SVGIG (reference sequence). This CDR3 has 16 amino acids. The V gene lost 2 bases and the J gene lost 2 bases, with 19 bases spanning the gap. The CDR3, as DNA: TGTGCCTGGAGTACCGCCGGGTCTTTTCACACCTACGAGCAGTACTTC. Translated: CAWSTAGSFHTYEQYF.

The rearrangement joins TRBV9 to TRBJ2-1; 8 bases are shared with TRBD2. Trimming cost V 0 bases and J 6 bases; bases outside gene matches: 8. CDR3 size: 16 residues. Germline lookup yields CDR1 SGDLS and CDR2 YYNGEE. The CDR3 DNA reads TGTGCCAGCAGCGTAGCTGGTGCGGGAGGAACCAATGAGCAGTTCTTC. It yields the protein CASSVAGAGGTNEQFF.

CDR3 bases: TGCGCCAGCAGCTCACCGGGACTAGGTCTCGATGAGCAGTTCTTC. As protein: CASSSPGLGLDEQFF. The chain is built from TRBV5-1 and TRBJ2-1; 8 bases match TRBD2. Trimming took 3 bases from V and 8 from J; bases not matched to a gene: 10. Germline V gene lookup returns CDR1 SGHRS and CDR2 YFSETQ. The CDR3 length is 15 residues.

The V gene is TRBV7-2, the J gene TRBJ1-6; 7 bases are a match to TRBD1. V lost 5 bases and J lost 6; bases outside the gene matches: 4. The CDR3 is 14 residues long. Germline V lookup: CDR1 SGHTA, CDR2 FQGNSA. The CDR3 region has the DNA TGTGCCAGCAGCCCTACAGGGGCTAATTCACCCCTCCACTTT. It translates to CASSPTGANSPLHF.

The gene calls are TRBV14 and TRBJ1-3, with D possibly TRBD1 on 6 matching bases. Germline CDR1 is SGHDN and CDR2 is FVKESK. The CDR3 consists of 13 residues. V was clipped by 6 bases and J by 2 bases, with 8 bases between them. CDR3 sequence reads: CASSRTAGNTIYF. The CDR3 nucleotides read TGTGCCAGCAGTAGGACAGCTGGAAACACCATATATTTT.

The chain links TRBV2 to TRBJ2-2; TRBD1 might be the D (5 bases). Deletions cut 2 bases from V and 5 bases from J, with 9 bases between. This CDR3 spans 14 amino acids. Germline V lookup: CDR1 SNHLY, CDR2 FYNNEI. CDR3 loop: CASSELRGTGELFF. The CDR3 nucleotides read TGTGCCAGCAGTGAACTAAGGGGAACCGGGGAGCTGTTTTTT.

V gene TRBV7-3 combines with J gene TRBJ2-3, with TRBD2 as a possible D gene (5 bases). The ends were cut back, 5 bases at V and 6 bases at J, with 12 bases in the middle. In germline, CDR1 is SGHTA, CDR2 FQGTGA. The CDR3 has 13 amino acids. The CDR3 nucleotides read TGTGCCAGCAGCCTCCGACGGGGTGATACGCAGTATTTT. It translates to CASSLRRGDTQYF.

The chain has TRBV7-2 and TRBJ2-7; 7 bases fit TRBD1. Germline CDR1 SGHTA, CDR2 FQGNSA. Unmatched junction bases numbered 1, after V lost 4 bases and J lost 1 base. The CDR3 totals 13 residues. CDR3 protein: CASSWTGSYEQYF. CDR3 nucleotide sequence: TGTGCCAGCAGCTGGACAGGTTCCTACGAGCAGTACTTC.

This chain joins TRBV18 and TRBJ2-5, with D perhaps matching TRBD2 (6 bases). This CDR3 spans 15 amino acids. Trimming took off 2 bases at V and 7 bases at J, with 17 bases between the two ends. Germline assignment: CDR1 KGHSH and CDR2 LQKENI. The CDR3 DNA reads TGTGCCAGCTCACCAAGCTGGGCAGGAGGGGCGACCCAGTACTTC. Amino acid sequence: CASSPSWAGGATQYF.

This chain uses TRBV10-2 with TRBJ2-5; 9 bases are shared with TRBD1. CDR3 length equals 13 residues. Per the germline V gene, CDR1 is WSHSY and CDR2 is SAAADI. The trim removed 4 bases at V and 4 bases at J, leaving 1 base unmatched. The CDR3 region has the DNA TGCGCCAGCAGTGCGACAGGGGGAGAGACCCAGTACTTC. This translates into CASSATGGETQYF.

The gene calls are TRBV6-6 and TRBJ2-7; D is unclear. Germline values: CDR1 MNHNY, CDR2 SVGAGI (reference sequence). The germline V and J ends were trimmed by 6 bases and 6 bases, with 21 bases remaining between them. The CDR3 sequence is 15 residues long. The CDR3 DNA is TGTGCCAGCAGAAAGGTGATAGTAGGGCAGTTCGAGCAGTACTTC. Translation gives CASRKVIVGQFEQYF.

V usage is TRBV11-2 and J usage is TRBJ2-7; D not resolved. Trimming cost V 6 bases and J 0 bases, with 9 bases left between them. The CDR3 sequence is 13 residues long. Germline lookup yields CDR1 SGHAT and CDR2 FQNNGV. This CDR3 is CASSRDHSYEQYF. The CDR3 region has the DNA TGTGCCAGCAGTCGAGACCACTCCTACGAGCAGTACTTC.

The chain joins TRBV5-1 to TRBJ2-5; 8 nucleotides agree with TRBD2. The V and J ends lost 0 bases and 5 bases, in that order; junction bases with no gene match: 12. The CDR3 has 17 residues. Germline V gene data show CDR1 as SGHRS and CDR2 as YFSETQ. CDR3 region: CASSLGLGTREGETQYF. The CDR3 bases are TGCGCCAGCAGCTTGGGCCTAGGGACTAGGGAAGGGGAGACCCAGTACTTC.

The genes are TRBV7-9 and TRBJ1-1, with 7 bases identical to TRBD1. The V gene end was trimmed by 4 bases and the J gene end by 3 bases; junction bases not matched to a gene: 2. The CDR3 has 13 residues. Germline V lookup: CDR1 SEHNR, CDR2 FQNEAQ (reference sequence). The CDR3: CASSWQGDTEAFF. In nucleotides, the CDR3 is TGTGCCAGCAGCTGGCAGGGGGACACTGAAGCTTTCTTT.

The chain carries TRBV7-3 and TRBJ2-2, with TRBD2 matching over 10 bases. CDR1 is SGHTA and CDR2 is FQGTGA in the germline V gene. Losses at the gene ends were 5 bases for V and 9 bases for J; bases not matched to a gene: 9. This CDR3 is built from 15 residues. The CDR3: CASSRTSGLGRELFF. DNA for the CDR3: TGTGCCAGCAGCCGGACTAGCGGCCTAGGACGGGAGCTGTTTTTT.

CDR3 sequence: CASSLGSSGRNTGELFF. The CDR3 DNA reads as TGTGCCAGCAGCTTAGGTTCCAGCGGGAGGAACACCGGGGAGCTGTTTTTT. The genes are TRBV11-2 and TRBJ2-2, with TRBD2 matching over 8 bases. There are 17 residues in the CDR3. Germline V gene data show CDR1 as SGHAT and CDR2 as FQNNGV. V was clipped by 1 base and J by 1 base; unmatched bases: 5.

The chain combines TRBV5-1 with TRBJ2-1, with 7 bases fitting TRBD1. Germline trimming cut 5 bases from V and 0 bases from J; bases unmatched to any gene: 5. The CDR3 sequence is 15 residues long. The V gene's germline CDR1 is SGHRS and CDR2 YFSETQ. CDR3 protein: CASRDRDSSYNEQFF. The CDR3 DNA follows: TGCGCCAGCAGAGACCGGGACAGCTCCTACAATGAGCAGTTCTTC.